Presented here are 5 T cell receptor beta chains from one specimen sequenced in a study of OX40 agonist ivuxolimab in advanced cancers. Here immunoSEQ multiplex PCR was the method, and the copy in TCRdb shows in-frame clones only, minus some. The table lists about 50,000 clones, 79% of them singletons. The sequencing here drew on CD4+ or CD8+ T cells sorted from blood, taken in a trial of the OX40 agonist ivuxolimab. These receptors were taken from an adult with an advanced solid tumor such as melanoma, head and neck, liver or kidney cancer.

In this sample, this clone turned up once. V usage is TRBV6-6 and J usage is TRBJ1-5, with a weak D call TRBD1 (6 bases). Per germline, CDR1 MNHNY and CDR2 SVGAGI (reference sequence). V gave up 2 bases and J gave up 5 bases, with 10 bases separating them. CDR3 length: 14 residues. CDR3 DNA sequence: TGTGCCAGCAGTTACGCACAGGGCGATCAGCCCCAGCATTTT. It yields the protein CASSYAQGDQPQHF.

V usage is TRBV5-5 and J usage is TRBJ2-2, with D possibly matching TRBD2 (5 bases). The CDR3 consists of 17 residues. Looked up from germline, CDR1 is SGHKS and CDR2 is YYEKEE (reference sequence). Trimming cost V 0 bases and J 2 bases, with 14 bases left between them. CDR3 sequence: CASSLDRSGLNTGELFF. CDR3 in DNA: TGTGCCAGCAGCTTGGATAGGAGCGGCCTAAACACCGGGGAGCTGTTTTTT.

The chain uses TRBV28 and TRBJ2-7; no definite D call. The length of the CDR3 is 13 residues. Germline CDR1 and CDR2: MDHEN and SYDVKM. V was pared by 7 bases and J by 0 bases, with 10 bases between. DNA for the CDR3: TGTGCCAGCAACGGACCGAACTCCTACGAGCAGTACTTC. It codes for CASNGPNSYEQYF.

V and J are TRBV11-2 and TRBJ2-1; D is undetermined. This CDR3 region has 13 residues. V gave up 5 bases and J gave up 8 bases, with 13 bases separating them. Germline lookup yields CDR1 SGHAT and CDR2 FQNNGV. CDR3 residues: CASSAPAGDEQFF. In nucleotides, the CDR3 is TGTGCCAGCAGCGCCCCCGCCGGAGATGAGCAGTTCTTC.

CDR3 sequence: CASSSTSIYEQYF. As DNA, the CDR3 is TGTGCCAGCAGCTCGACTAGCATCTACGAGCAGTACTTC. The chain couples TRBV13 to TRBJ2-7; 7 bases agree with TRBD2. Germline values: CDR1 PRHDT, CDR2 FYEKMQ (reference sequence). The CDR3 is 13 residues long. The J segment lost 3 bases and the V segment lost 4 bases, leaving 3 bases of the junction unmatched.